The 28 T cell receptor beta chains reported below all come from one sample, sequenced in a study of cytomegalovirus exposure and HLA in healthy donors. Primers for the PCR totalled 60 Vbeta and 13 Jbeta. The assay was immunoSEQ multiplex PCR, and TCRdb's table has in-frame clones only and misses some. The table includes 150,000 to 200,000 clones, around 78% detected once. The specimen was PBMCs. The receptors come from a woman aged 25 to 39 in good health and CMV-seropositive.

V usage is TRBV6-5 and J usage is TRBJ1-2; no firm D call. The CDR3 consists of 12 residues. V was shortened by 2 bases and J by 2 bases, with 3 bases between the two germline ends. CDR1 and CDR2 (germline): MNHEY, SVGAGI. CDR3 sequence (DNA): TGTGCCAGCAGTTACGGCAACTATGGCTACACCTTC. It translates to CASSYGNYGYTF.

The CDR3 nucleotides are TGTGCCAGCAGCGCAACCGGGACTAGCGGGAGCGGCCAAGAGACCCAGTACTTC. Its protein product is CASSATGTSGSGQETQYF. The V gene is TRBV9, the J gene TRBJ2-5; 14 bases fit TRBD2. Germline V gene sequence: CDR1 SGDLS, CDR2 YYNGEE. With V trimmed by 3 bases and J by 1 base, 8 bases remained unmatched. This CDR3 comprises 18 residues.

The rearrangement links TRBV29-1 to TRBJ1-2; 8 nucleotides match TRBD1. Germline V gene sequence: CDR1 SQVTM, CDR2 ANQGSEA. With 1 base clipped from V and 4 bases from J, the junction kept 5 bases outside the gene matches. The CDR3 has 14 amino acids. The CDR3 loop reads CSVEATGVGYGYTF. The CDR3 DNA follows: TGCAGCGTTGAAGCGACAGGGGTTGGCTATGGCTACACCTTC.

The CDR3 DNA sequence: TGTGCCATCAGTGAGGGCGGACTAGTGGATACCTACGAGCAGTACTTC. This codes for CAISEGGLVDTYEQYF. The V and J genes are TRBV10-3 and TRBJ2-7, with 7 nucleotides matching TRBD2. The CDR3 consists of 16 residues. Germline CDR1 is ENHRY and CDR2 is SYGVKD. V trimming: 2 bases; J trimming: 2 bases; junction bases outside the gene matches: 9.

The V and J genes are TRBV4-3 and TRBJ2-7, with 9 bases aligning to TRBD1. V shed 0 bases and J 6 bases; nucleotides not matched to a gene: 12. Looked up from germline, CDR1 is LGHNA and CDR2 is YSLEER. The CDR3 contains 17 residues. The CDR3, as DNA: TGCGCCAGCAGCCAAGATTCGGTGGGACAGGGCTACGTCGAGCAGTACTTC. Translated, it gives CASSQDSVGQGYVEQYF.

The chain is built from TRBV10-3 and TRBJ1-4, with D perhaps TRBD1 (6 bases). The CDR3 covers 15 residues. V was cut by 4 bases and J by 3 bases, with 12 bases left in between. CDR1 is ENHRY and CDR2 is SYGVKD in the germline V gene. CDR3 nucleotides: TGTGCCATCAGTGCTACAGGGAAGGCTAATGAAAAACTGTTTTTT. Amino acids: CAISATGKANEKLFF.

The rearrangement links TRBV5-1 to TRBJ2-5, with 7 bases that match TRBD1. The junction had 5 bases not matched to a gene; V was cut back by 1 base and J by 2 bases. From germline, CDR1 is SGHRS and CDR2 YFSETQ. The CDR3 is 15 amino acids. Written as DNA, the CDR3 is TGCGCCAGCAGCTTGTTCGGGACAGAACAAGAGACCCAGTACTTC. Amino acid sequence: CASSLFGTEQETQYF.

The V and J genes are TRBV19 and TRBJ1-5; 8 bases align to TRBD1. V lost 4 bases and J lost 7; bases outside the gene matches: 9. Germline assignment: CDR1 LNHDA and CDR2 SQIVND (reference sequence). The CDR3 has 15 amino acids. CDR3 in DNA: TGTGCCAGTAGTACACCAGACAGGGGAAACCAGCCCCAGCATTTT. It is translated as CASSTPDRGNQPQHF.

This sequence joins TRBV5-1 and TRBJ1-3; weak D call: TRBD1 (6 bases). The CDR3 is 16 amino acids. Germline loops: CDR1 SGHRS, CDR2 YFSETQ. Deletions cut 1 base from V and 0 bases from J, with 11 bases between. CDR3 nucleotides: TGCGCCAGCAGCTTGCAGGACAGAAACTCTGGAAACACCATATATTTT. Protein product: CASSLQDRNSGNTIYF. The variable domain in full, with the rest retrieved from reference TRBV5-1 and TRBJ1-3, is KAGVTQTPRYLIKTRGQQVTLSCSPISGHRSVSWYQQTPGQGLQFLFEYFSETQRNKGNFPGRFSGRQFSNSRSEMNVSTLELGDSALYLCASSLQDRNSGNTIYFGEGSWLTVV.

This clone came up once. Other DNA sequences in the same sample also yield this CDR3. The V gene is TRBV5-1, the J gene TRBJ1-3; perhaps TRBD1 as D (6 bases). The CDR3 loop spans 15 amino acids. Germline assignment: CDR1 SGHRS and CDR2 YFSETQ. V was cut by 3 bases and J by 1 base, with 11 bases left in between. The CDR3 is CASSSGQSSGNTIYF. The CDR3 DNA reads TGCGCCAGCAGCTCCGGACAGTCTTCTGGAAACACCATATATTTT.

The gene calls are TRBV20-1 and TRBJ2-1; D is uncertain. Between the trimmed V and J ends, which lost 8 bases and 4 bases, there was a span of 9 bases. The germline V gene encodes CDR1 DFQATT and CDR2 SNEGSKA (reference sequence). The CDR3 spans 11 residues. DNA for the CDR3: TGCAGTATGAACCGGTACAATGAGCAGTTCTTC. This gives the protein CSMNRYNEQFF.

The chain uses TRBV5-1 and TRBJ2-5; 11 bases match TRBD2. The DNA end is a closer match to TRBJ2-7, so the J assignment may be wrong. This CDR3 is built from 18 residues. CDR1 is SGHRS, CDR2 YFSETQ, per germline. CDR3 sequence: CASSLGGRGTSGFYEQYF. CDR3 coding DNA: TGCGCCAGCAGCTTGGGGGGACGGGGGACTAGCGGTTTCTACGAGCAGTACTTC.

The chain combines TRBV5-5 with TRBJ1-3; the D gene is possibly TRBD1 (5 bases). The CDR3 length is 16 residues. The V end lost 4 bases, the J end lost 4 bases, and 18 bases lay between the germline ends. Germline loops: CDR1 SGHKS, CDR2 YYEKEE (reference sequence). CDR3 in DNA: TGTGCCAGCAGCCCGGACCCCAGGGCGGCAGGAAACACCATATATTTT. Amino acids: CASSPDPRAAGNTIYF.

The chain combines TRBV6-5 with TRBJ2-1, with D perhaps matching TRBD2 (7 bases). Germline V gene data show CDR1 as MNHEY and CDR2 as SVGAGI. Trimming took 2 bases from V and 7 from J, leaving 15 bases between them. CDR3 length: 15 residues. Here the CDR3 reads CASSYGGGRLNEQFF. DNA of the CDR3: TGTGCCAGCAGTTACGGGGGGGGGCGCCTAAATGAGCAGTTCTTC.

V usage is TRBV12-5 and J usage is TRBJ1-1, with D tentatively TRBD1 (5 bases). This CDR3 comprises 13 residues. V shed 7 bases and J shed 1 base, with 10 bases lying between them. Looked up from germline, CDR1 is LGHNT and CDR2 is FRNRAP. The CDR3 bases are TGTGCTAGTGCTCCCGACAGGAACACTGAAGCTTTCTTT. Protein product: CASAPDRNTEAFF.

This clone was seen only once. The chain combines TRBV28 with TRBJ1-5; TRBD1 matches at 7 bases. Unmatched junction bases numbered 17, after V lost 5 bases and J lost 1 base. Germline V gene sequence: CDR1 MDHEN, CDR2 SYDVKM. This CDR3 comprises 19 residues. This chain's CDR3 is CASSPNLRQGRGSNQPQHF. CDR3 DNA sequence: TGTGCCAGCAGTCCGAATCTACGACAGGGACGAGGGAGCAATCAGCCCCAGCATTTT.

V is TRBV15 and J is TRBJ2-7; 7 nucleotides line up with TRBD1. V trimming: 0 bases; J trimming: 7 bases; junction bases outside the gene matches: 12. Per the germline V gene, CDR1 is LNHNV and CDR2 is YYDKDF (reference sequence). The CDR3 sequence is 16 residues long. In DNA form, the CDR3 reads TGTGCCACCAGCAGAGATTTGACAGGGCACACTACGGAGCAGTACTTC. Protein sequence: CATSRDLTGHTTEQYF. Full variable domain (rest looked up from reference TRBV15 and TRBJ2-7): DAMVIQNPRYQVTQFGKPVTLSCSQTLNHNVMYWYQQKSSQAPKLLFHYYDKDFNNEADTPDNFQSRRPNTSFCFLDIRSPGLGDTAMYLCATSRDLTGHTTEQYFGPGTRLTVT.

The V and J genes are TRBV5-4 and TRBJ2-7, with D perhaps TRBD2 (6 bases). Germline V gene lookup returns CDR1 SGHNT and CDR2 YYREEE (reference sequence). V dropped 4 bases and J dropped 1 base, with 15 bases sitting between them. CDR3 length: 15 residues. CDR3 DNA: TGTGCCAGCAGCCCAGGAAGGGACTTGTCCTACGAGCAGTACTTC. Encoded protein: CASSPGRDLSYEQYF. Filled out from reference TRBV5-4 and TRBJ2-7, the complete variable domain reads ETGVTQSPTHLIKTRGQQVTLRCSSQSGHNTVSWYQQALGQGPQFIFQYYREEENGRGNFPPRFSGLQFPNYSSELNVNALELDDSALYLCASSPGRDLSYEQYFGPGTRLTVT.

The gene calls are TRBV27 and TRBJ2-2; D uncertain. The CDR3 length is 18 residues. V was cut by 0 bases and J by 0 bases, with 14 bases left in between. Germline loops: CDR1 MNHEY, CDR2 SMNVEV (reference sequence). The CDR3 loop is CASSLSPPRRSNTGELFF. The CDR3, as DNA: TGTGCCAGCAGTTTATCTCCCCCCAGGCGCTCGAACACCGGGGAGCTGTTTTTT.

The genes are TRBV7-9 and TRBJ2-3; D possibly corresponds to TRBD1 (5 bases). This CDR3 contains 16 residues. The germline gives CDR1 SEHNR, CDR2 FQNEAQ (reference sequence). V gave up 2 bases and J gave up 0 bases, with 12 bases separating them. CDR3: CASSLLRVESTDTQYF. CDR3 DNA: TGTGCCAGCAGCTTACTCAGGGTCGAGAGCACAGATACGCAGTATTTT.

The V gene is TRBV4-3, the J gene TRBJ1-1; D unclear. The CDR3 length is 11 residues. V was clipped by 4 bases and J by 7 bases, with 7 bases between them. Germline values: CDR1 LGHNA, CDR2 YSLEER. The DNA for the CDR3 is TGCGCCAGCAGCCGGGGAGGTGAAGCTTTCTTT. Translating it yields CASSRGGEAFF.

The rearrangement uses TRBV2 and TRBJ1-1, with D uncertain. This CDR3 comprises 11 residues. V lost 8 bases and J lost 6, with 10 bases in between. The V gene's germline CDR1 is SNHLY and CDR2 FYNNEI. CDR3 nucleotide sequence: TGTGCCAGCCGGCAGGTTCCTGAAGCTTTCTTT. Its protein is CASRQVPEAFF.

The CDR3 sequence is CASSRTGSSGELFF. The CDR3 DNA is TGTGCCAGCAGCCGCACAGGGTCTAGCGGGGAGCTGTTTTTT. This chain joins TRBV9 and TRBJ2-2; a weak D match, TRBD1 (6 bases). CDR1 is SGDLS, CDR2 YYNGEE, per germline. The CDR3 sequence is 14 residues long. The V and J ends lost 4 bases and 7 bases respectively, with 14 bases between them.

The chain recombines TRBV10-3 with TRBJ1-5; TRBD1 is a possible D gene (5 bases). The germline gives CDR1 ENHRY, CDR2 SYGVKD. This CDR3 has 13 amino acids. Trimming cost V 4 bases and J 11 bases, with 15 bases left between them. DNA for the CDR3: TGTGCCATCAGTGGGGGGGGGAAAACAGCCCAGCATTTT. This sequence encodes CAISGGGKTAQHF.

The DNA for the CDR3 is TGTGCCAGCAGCGCCAGGGTGAAAGCGGGAAGCACAGATACGCAGTATTTT. It encodes CASSARVKAGSTDTQYF. The chain couples TRBV6-8 to TRBJ2-3; 7 nucleotides agree with TRBD2. The CDR3 is 17 residues long. The ends lost 6 bases at V and 0 bases at J; junction bases unmatched: 12. CDR1 and CDR2 from the germline V gene are MNHGY and SAAAGT.

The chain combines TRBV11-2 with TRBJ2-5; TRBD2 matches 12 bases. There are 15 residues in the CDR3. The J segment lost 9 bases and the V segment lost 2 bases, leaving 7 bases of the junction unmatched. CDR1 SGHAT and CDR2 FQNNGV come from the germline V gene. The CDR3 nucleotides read TGTGCCAGCAGCTTAATGAGGACTAGCGGGATGTCCCAGTACTTC. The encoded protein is CASSLMRTSGMSQYF. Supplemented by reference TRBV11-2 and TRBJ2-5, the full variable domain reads EAGVAQSPRYKIIEKRQSVAFWCNPISGHATLYWYQQILGQGPKLLIQFQNNGVVDDSQLPKDRFSAERLKGVDSTLKIQPAKLEDSAVYLCASSLMRTSGMSQYFGPGTRLLVL.

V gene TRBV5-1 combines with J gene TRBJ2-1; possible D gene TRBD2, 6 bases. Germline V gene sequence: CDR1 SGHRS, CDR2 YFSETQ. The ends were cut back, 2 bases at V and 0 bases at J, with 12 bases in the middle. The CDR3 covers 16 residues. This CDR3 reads CASSFPGSGSYNEQFF. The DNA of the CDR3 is TGCGCCAGCAGCTTCCCCGGGAGCGGCTCCTACAATGAGCAGTTCTTC.

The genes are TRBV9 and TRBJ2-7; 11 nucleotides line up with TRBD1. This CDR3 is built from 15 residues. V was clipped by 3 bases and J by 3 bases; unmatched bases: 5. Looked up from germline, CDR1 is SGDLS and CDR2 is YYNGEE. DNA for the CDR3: TGTGCCAGCAGCGGAGGGACAGGGGGAAACTACGAGCAGTACTTC. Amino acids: CASSGGTGGNYEQYF. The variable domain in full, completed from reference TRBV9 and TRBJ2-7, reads DSGVTQTPKHLITATGQRVTLRCSPRSGDLSVYWYQQSLDQGLQFLIQYYNGEERAKGNILERFSAQQFPDLHSELNLSSLELGDSALYFCASSGGTGGNYEQYFGPGTRLTVT.